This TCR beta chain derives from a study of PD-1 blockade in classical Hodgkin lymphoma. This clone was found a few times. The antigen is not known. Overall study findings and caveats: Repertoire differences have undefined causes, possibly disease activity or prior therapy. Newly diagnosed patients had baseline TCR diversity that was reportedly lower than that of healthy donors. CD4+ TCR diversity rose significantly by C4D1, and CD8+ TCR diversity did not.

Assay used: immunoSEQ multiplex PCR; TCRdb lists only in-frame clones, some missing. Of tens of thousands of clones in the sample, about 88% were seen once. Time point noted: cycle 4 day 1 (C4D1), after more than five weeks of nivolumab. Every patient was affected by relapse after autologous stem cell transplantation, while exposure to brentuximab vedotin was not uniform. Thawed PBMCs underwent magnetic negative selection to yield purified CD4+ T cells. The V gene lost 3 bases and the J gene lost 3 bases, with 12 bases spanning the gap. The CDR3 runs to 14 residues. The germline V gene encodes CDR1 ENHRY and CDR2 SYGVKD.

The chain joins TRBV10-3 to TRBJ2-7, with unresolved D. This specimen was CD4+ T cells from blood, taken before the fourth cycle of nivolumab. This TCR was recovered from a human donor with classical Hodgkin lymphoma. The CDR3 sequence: CAISDSGPVYEQYF. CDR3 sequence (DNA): TGTGCCATCAGTGACTCTGGTCCGGTCTACGAGCAGTACTTC.